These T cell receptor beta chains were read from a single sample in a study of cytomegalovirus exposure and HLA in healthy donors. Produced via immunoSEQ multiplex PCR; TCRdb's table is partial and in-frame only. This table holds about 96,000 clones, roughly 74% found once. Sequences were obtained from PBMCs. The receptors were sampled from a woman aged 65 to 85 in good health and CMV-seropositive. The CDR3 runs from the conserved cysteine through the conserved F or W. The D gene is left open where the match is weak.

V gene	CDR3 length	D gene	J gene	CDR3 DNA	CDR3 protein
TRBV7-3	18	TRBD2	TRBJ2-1	TGTGCCAGCAGCCCCCGGACTAGCGCGACCAGCTCCTACAATGAGCAGTTCTTC	CASSPRTSATSSYNEQFF
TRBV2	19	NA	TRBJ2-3	TGTGCCGGCTCCGTCGGCAGGGGAGGAGCGGGACGTAGGGCAGATACGCAGTATTTT	CAGSVGRGGAGRRADTQYF
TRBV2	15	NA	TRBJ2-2	TGTGCCAGCTCCGACCCCAGGTCGAACACCGGGGAGCTGTTTTTT	CASSDPRSNTGELFF
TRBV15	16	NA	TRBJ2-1	TGTGCCACCAGCAGAGGGGGCGGGATCGGATACAATGAGCAGTTCTTC	CATSRGGGIGYNEQFF
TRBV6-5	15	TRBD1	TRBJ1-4	TGTGCCAGCAGTTACGGGACAGGTGTTAATGAAAAACTGTTTTTT	CASSYGTGVNEKLFF
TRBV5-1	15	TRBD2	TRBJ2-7	TGCGCCAGCAGCCCGGGGGGGAGCTGGAACGGCGAGCAGTACTTC	CASSPGGSWNGEQYF
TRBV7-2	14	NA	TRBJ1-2	TGTGCCAGCAGCTTAACCAACAGGGCTGATGGCTACACCTTC	CASSLTNRADGYTF
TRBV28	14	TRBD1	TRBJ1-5	TGTGCCAGCAGTACGACAGGGGCGAATCAGCCCCAGCATTTT	CASSTTGANQPQHF
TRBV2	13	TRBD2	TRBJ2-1	TGTGCCAGCGGGACTAGGAGCTACAATGAGCAGTTCTTC	CASGTRSYNEQFF
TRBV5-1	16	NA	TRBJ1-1	TGCGCCAGCAGCTGGCGCGCCCAGGGCGGGGACACTGAAGCTTTCTTT	CASSWRAQGGDTEAFF
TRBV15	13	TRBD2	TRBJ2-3	TGTGGCTCCCGAGCGAGCGGGGCCGATACGCAGTATTTT	CGSRASGADTQYF
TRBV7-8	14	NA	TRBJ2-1	TGTGCCAGCAGCACCAGGTGGGGGGACAATGAGCAGTTCTTC	CASSTRWGDNEQFF